This TCR beta chain was sequenced during a study of vaccination effects on CD4 cells after COVID-19. Generated by immunoSEQ multiplex PCR, the TCRdb table keeps only in-frame clones and is missing some. The sample records roughly 41,000 clones, about 74% being singletons. Before sequencing took place, the ViraFEST assay used viral peptide pools to expand antigen-specific CD4+ T cells. The authors isolated CD4+ T cells after around nine days of culture. It was two doses of either the BNT162b2 or mRNA-1273 vaccine that participants received. On this clone: Its target is not known.

Sequenced material: CD4+ T cells from PBMCs cultured with HCoV-OC43 spike peptides, taken after COVID-19 vaccination. Subset meaning: HCoV-OC43 spike overlapping peptide pool stimulation. The receptor was isolated from a human donor who received a COVID-19 vaccine.

The CDR3 DNA is TGTGCCAGCAGTACGACAGGGAAACCTTACGAGCAGTACTTC. Its protein product is CASSTTGKPYEQYF. The genes are TRBV6-5 and TRBJ2-7; 7 positions match TRBD1. The CDR3 is 14 residues long. Trimming removed 5 bases from V and 4 bases from J; junction bases left unmatched: 8. Germline CDR1 and CDR2: MNHEY and SVGAGI.